The 10 T cell receptor beta chains in this list originate from one sample, sequenced in a study of T cell responses to AZD1222 COVID-19 vaccine. Libraries were prepared by immunoSEQ multiplex PCR; TCRdb keeps only in-frame clonotypes and omits some of them. Of approximately 110,000 clones listed, approximately 90% are singletons. The sequenced sample was peripheral blood, obtained on day 0 of AZD1222 vaccination. The receptors derive from an adult in good health.

This chain connects TRBV18 to TRBJ1-4; D may be TRBD1 (6 bases). There are 14 residues in the CDR3. Between the trimmed V and J ends, which lost 3 bases and 3 bases, there was a span of 8 bases. Germline V lookup: CDR1 KGHSH, CDR2 LQKENI. The CDR3 DNA is TGTGCCAGCTCACCGCAGGGGTCTAATGAAAAACTGTTTTTT. Translated, it gives CASSPQGSNEKLFF. Together with reference TRBV18 and TRBJ1-4, the CDR3 gives the full variable domain: NAGVMQNPRHLVRRRGQEARLRCSPMKGHSHVYWYRQLPEEGLKFMVYLQKENIIDESGMPKERFSAEFPKEGPSILRIQQVVRGDSAAYFCASSPQGSNEKLFFGSGTQLSVL.

A few counts support this clone. The rearrangement joins TRBV7-2 to TRBJ2-1, with a possible D match to TRBD2 (6 bases). CDR1 is SGHTA, CDR2 FQGNSA, per germline. The CDR3 contains 16 residues. V lost 5 bases to trimming and J lost 9 bases, with 23 bases between them. For the CDR3, the DNA is TGTGCCAGCAGCCCATCCACCATGGGGGGTGTCGCTGAGCAGTTCTTC. Protein product: CASSPSTMGGVAEQFF. The complete variable domain, with remaining parts taken from reference TRBV7-2 and TRBJ2-1, reads GAGVSQSPSNKVTEKGKDVELRCDPISGHTALYWYRQSLGQGLEFLIYFQGNSAPDKSGLPSDRFSAERTGGSVSTLTIQRTQQEDSAVYLCASSPSTMGGVAEQFFGPGTRLTVL.

CDR3 amino acids: CASSLDSGNTIYF. The CDR3 DNA reads TGTGCCAGCAGCTTAGACTCTGGAAACACCATATATTTT. The chain employs TRBV11-1 and TRBJ1-3; no firm D call. V gave up 1 base and J gave up 0 bases, with 1 base separating them. CDR1 is SGHAT, CDR2 FQDESV, per germline (reference sequence). The CDR3 totals 13 residues.

V is TRBV7-2 and J is TRBJ1-5; weak D call: TRBD1 (5 bases). This CDR3 is 15 amino acids long. Trimming left V 1 base short and J 0 bases short, with 7 bases between. Germline CDR1 reads SGHTA; CDR2 reads FQGNSA. CDR3 in DNA: TGTGCCAGCAGCTTAGTGGGGGATAGCAATCAGCCCCAGCATTTT. Amino acid sequence: CASSLVGDSNQPQHF.

This clone was found once. The chain combines TRBV19 with TRBJ1-5; D uncertain. This CDR3 region has 17 residues. Between the trimmed V and J ends, which lost 0 bases and 0 bases, there was a span of 12 bases. The germline CDR1 and CDR2 sequences are LNHDA and SQIVND (reference sequence). The CDR3 region is CASSIDGWTSSNQPQHF. CDR3 nucleotides: TGTGCCAGTAGTATAGATGGGTGGACTTCTAGCAATCAGCCCCAGCATTTT. The variable domain in full, with the rest retrieved from reference TRBV19 and TRBJ1-5, is DGGITQSPKYLFRKEGQNVTLSCEQNLNHDAMYWYRQDPGQGLRLIYYSQIVNDFQKGDIAEGYSVSREKKESFPLTVTSAQKNPTAFYLCASSIDGWTSSNQPQHFGDGTRLSIL.

This clone was picked up a small number of times. The gene calls are TRBV19 and TRBJ1-1; 7 bases fit TRBD1. Germline values: CDR1 LNHDA, CDR2 SQIVND (reference sequence). This CDR3 has 13 amino acids. V lost 6 bases and J lost 5; bases outside the gene matches: 6. This CDR3 is CASSTTGETEAFF. CDR3 DNA: TGTGCCAGTAGCACAACAGGGGAAACTGAAGCTTTCTTT.

The CDR3 loop reads CASSLAVGEETQYF. DNA for the CDR3: TGTGCCAGCAGCCTTGCCGTGGGGGAAGAGACCCAGTACTTC. This chain connects TRBV7-9 to TRBJ2-5, with D perhaps matching TRBD1 or TRBD2 (5 bases each). The CDR3 has 14 residues. CDR1 is SEHNR, CDR2 FQNEAQ, per germline (reference sequence). Deletions cut 5 bases from V and 3 bases from J, with 13 bases between.

The chain uses TRBV2 and TRBJ1-6; D call uncertain. Trimming took off 1 base at V and 13 bases at J, with 8 bases between the two ends. The CDR3 runs to 12 residues. The germline V gene has CDR1 SNHLY and CDR2 FYNNEI. The CDR3 DNA reads as TGTGCCAGCAGTGAAGTAAAAGGGCCCCTCCACTTT. It yields the protein CASSEVKGPLHF.

This clone was counted a single time. The chain links TRBV5-6 to TRBJ2-2; no firm D call. The germline V and J ends were trimmed by 0 bases and 2 bases, with 11 bases remaining between them. CDR1 is SGHDT, CDR2 YYEEEE, per germline. The CDR3 is 16 amino acids. CDR3 DNA: TGTGCCAGCAGCTTGGTCCCGTGGGTAAACACCGGGGAGCTGTTTTTT. It codes for CASSLVPWVNTGELFF. Complete variable domain (other parts from reference TRBV5-6 and TRBJ2-2): DAGVTQSPTHLIKTRGQQVTLRCSPKSGHDTVSWYQQALGQGPQFIFQYYEEEERQRGNFPDRFSGHQFPNYSSELNVNALLLGDSALYLCASSLVPWVNTGELFFGEGSRLTVL.

The chain recombines TRBV28 with TRBJ1-4; D perhaps matches TRBD1 (5 bases). With 4 bases removed from V and 6 bases from J, the gap between germline ends came to 15 bases. The CDR3 is made up of 15 amino acids. Germline CDR1 reads MDHEN; CDR2 reads SYDVKM. CDR3 loop: CASSYSRVLYEKLFF. The CDR3 DNA reads as TGTGCCAGCAGTTACAGCAGGGTACTATATGAAAAACTGTTTTTT.